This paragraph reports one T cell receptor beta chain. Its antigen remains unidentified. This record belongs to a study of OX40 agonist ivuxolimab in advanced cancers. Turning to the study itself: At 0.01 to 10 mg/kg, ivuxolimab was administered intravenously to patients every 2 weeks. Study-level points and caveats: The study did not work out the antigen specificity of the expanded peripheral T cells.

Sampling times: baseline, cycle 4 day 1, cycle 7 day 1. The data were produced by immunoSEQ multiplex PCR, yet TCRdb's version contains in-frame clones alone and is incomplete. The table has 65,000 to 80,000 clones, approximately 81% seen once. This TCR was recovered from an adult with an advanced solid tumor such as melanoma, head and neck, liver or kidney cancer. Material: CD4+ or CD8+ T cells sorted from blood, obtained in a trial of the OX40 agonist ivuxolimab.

This CDR3 is CASSVDSEGGKLFF. The CDR3 DNA follows: TGTGCCAGCAGCGTAGACTCCGAAGGTGGAAAACTGTTTTTT. The chain uses TRBV5-6 and TRBJ1-4; D is unresolved. The germline CDR1 and CDR2 sequences are SGHDT and YYEEEE. V dropped 4 bases and J dropped 10 bases, with 17 bases sitting between them. This CDR3 spans 14 amino acids.